The present T cell receptor (beta chain) was sequenced within a study of blood T cell repertoires in COVID-19. Study in general: Material from acute and convalescent COVID-19 was sourced from the United States, Italy and Spain. The cDNA or gDNA used as material had been derived from T cells, B-cell-depleted T cells, or PBMCs.

Authors' analysis steps: Nucleated cell counts were estimated from reference gene primer amplification. The repertoire was sequenced with immunoSEQ multiplex PCR; TCRdb's copy has only in-frame clones and lacks some. V and J calls plus clone size are reproduced from that table; the DNA served to infer D and trimming. The sample yields approximately 200,000 clones, around 90% seen once. Looked up from germline, CDR1 is MNHEY and CDR2 is SVGAGI. The V and J ends lost 7 bases and 5 bases, in that order; junction bases with no gene match: 12. CDR3 length equals 15 residues. The origin of this receptor is a man between 18 and 29 years old with active or convalescent COVID-19. The chain combines TRBV6-5 with TRBJ2-7, with 9 positions matching TRBD2. The sequenced sample was peripheral blood. The CDR3 DNA reads TGTGCCAGCACCCCTTGGCGGGAGGGCCGAAACGAGCAGTACTTC. Protein product: CASTPWREGRNEQYF.